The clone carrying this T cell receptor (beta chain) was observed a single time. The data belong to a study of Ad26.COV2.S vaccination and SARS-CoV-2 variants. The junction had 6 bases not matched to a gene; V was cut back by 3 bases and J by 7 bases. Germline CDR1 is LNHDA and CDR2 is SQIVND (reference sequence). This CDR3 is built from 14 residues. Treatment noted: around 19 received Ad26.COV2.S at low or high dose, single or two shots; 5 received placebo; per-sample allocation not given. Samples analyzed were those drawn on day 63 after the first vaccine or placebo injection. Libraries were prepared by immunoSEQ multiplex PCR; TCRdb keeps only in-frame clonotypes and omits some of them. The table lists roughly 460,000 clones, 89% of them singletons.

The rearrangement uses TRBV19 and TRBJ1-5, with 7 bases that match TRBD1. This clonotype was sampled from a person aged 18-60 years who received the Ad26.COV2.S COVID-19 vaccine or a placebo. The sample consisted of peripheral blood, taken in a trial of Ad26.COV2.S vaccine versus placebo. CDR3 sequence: CASSIDRDIQPQHF. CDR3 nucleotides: TGTGCCAGTAGTATTGACAGGGATATACAGCCCCAGCATTTT.